This T cell receptor beta chain emerged from a study of shared clonotypes between healthy human individuals. At the level of the study: A couple of women and a few men aged 18 to 49 made up the donors.

The repertoire was sequenced with immunoSEQ multiplex PCR; TCRdb's copy has only in-frame clones and lacks some. The table shows fewer than 3 million clones, with less than 95% occurring only once. Study outcomes and limitations: Donor clonotype sharing was expected to depend on sequencing depth. Clonotypes which were not shared had lower generation probabilities than clonotypes that all four donors shared.

For this clone: Its target is not known.

The sequence derives from a man aged 18 to 29 in good health. Some clones in this sample may be carry-over from other donors' samples. Sequences were obtained from naive CD4+ T cells from PBMCs. Indicated subset: CD45RA+ positively selected.

The CDR3 DNA reads TGTGCCACCTCCGGGTCATCCTATGGCTACACCTTC. It specifies CATSGSSYGYTF. The chain has TRBV2 and TRBJ1-2, with D unclear. V was pared by 10 bases and J by 4 bases, with 13 bases between. The CDR3 length is 12 residues. Germline V CDR1 and CDR2: SNHLY, FYNNEI.